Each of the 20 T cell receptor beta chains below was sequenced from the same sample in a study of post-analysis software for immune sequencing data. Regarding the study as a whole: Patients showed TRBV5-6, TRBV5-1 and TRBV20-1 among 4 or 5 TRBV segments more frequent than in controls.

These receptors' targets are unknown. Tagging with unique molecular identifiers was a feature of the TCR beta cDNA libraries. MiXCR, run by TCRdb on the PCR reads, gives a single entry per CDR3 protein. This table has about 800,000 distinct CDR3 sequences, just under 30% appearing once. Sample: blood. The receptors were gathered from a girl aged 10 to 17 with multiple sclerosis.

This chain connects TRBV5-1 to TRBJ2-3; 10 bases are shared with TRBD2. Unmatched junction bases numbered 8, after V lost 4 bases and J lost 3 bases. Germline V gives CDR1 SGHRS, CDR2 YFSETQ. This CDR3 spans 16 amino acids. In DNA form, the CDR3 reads TGCGCCAGCAGCAACCCTAGCGGGAGTCAAACAGATACGCAGTATTTT. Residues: CASSNPSGSQTDTQYF.

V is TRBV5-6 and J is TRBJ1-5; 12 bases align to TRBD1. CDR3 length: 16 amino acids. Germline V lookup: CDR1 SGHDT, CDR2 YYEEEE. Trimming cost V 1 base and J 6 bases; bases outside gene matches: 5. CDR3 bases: TGTGCCAGCAGCTTGAATCAGGGACAGGGGGCTCAGCCCCAGCATTTT. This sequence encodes CASSLNQGQGAQPQHF.

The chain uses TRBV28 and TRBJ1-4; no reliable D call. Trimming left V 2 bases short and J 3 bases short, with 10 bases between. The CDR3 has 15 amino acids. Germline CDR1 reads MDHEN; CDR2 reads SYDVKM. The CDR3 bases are TGTGCCAGCAGTTTAATTTTCGGGGCTAATGAAAAACTGTTTTTT. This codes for CASSLIFGANEKLFF.

The CDR3 coding sequence is TGTGCCAGCAGCTTTAGGCCGGGAGGGGCGGTGTGGAACATTCAGTACTTC. Translation gives CASSFRPGGAVWNIQYF. The chain uses TRBV7-2 and TRBJ2-4, with 8 nucleotides matching TRBD2. The CDR3 consists of 17 residues. Germline trimming cut 3 bases from V and 7 bases from J; bases unmatched to any gene: 14. CDR1 and CDR2 from the germline V gene are SGHTA and FQGNSA.

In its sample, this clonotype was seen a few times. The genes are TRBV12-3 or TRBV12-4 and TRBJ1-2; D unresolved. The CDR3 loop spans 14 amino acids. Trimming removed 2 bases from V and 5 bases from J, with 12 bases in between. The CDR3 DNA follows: TGTGCCAGCAGTTTACCAGGACCAAGATATGGCTACACCTTC. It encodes CASSLPGPRYGYTF.

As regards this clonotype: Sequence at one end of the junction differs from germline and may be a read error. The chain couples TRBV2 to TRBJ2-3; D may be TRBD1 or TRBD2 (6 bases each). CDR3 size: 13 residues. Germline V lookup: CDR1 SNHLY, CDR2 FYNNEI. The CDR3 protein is CARRGASRDTQYF. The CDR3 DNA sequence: TGTGCCAGAAGGGGGGCTAGCAGAGATACGCAGTATTTT.

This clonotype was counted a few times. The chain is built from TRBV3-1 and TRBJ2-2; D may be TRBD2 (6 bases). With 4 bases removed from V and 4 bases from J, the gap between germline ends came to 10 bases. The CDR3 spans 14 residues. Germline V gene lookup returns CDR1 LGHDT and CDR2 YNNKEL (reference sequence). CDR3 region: CASSPGLRTGELFF. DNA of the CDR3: TGTGCCAGCAGCCCGGGACTTCGCACCGGGGAGCTGTTTTTT.

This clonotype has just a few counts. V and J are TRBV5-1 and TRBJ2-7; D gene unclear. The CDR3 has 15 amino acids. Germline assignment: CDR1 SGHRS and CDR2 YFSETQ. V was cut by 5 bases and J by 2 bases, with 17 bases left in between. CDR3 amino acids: CASRNYGLRTYEQYF. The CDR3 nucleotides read TGCGCCAGCAGGAACTACGGCCTGAGGACCTACGAGCAGTACTTC.

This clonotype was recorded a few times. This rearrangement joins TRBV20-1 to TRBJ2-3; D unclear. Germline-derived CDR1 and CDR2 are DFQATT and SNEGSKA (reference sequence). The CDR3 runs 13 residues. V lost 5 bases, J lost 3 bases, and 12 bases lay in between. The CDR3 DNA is TGCAGTGCTGTCAAAGACTGGACAGATACGCAGTATTTT. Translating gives CSAVKDWTDTQYF.

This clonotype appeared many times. For the CDR3, the DNA is TGCAGCGTTGAAGATCAGAGGGTAGGGACCCAGTACTTC. Its protein is CSVEDQRVGTQYF. This chain joins TRBV29-1 and TRBJ2-5, with D possibly being TRBD2 (5 bases). V lost 0 bases and J lost 7, with 12 bases in between. Germline assignment: CDR1 SQVTM and CDR2 ANQGSEA. There are 13 residues in the CDR3. Supplemented by reference TRBV29-1 and TRBJ2-5, the full variable domain reads SAVISQKPSRDICQRGTSLTIQCQVDSQVTMMFWYRQQPGQSLTLIATANQGSEATYESGFVIDKFPISRPNLTFSTLTVSNMSPEDSSIYLCSVEDQRVGTQYFGPGTRLLVL.

The DNA for the CDR3 is TGTGCCAGCAGCCCTTCTGTTCAAGAGACCCAGTACTTC. It translates to CASSPSVQETQYF. The chain joins TRBV12-3 or TRBV12-4 to TRBJ2-5; the D is unclear. Trimming removed 6 bases at V and 2 bases at J, with 10 bases between. The CDR3 loop spans 13 amino acids.

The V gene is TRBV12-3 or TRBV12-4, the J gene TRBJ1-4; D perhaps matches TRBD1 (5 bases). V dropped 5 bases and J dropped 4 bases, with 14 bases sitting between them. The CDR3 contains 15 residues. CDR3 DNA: TGTGCCAGCAGTCCCGGGGCTTTATTTAATGAAAAACTGTTTTTT. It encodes CASSPGALFNEKLFF.

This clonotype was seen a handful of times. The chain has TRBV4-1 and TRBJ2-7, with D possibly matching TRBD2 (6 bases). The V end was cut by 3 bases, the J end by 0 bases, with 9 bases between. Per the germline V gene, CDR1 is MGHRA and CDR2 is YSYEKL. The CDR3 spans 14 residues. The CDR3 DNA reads TGCGCCAGCAGCCACGGCGGGGTCTCCTACGAGCAGTACTTC. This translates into CASSHGGVSYEQYF.

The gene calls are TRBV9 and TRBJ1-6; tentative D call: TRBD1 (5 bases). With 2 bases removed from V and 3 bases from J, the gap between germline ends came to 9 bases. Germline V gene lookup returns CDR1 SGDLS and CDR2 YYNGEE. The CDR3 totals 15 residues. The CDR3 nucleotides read TGTGCCAGCAGCGTTAGTCAGGGCTATAATTCACCCCTCCACTTT. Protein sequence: CASSVSQGYNSPLHF.

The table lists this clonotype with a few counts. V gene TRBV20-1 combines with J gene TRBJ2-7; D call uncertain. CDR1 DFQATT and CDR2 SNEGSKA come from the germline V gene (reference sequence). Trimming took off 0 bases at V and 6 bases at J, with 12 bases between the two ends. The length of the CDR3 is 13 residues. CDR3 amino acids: CSARDSRTGEQYF. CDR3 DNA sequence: TGCAGTGCTAGAGATTCAAGAACGGGCGAGCAGTACTTC.

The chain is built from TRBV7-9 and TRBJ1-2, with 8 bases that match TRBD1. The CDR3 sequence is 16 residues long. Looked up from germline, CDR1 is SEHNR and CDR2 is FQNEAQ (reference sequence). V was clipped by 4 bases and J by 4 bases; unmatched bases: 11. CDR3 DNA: TGTGCCAGCAGCTCTGGGACAGGATTTCGACCCTATGGCTACACCTTC. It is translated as CASSSGTGFRPYGYTF.

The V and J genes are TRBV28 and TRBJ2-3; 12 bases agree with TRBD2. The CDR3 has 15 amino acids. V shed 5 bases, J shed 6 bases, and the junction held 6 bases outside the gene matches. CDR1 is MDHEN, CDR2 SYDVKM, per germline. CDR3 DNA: TGTGCCAGCAGTACCCTAGCGGGAGGGCCGGATACGCAGTATTTT. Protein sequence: CASSTLAGGPDTQYF.

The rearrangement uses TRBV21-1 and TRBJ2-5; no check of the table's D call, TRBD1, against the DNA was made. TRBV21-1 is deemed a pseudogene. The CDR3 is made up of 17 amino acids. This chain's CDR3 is CASSKARRDRGRETQYF. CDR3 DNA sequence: TGTGCCAGCAGCAAAGCGCGACGGGACAGGGGACGAGAGACCCAGTACTTC.

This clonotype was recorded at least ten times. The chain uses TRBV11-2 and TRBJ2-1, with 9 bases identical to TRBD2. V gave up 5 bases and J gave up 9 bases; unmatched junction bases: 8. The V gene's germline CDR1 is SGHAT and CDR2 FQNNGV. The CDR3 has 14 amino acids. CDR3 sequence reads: CASSPGLAGSEQFF. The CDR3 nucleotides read TGTGCCAGCAGCCCGGGACTAGCTGGGAGTGAGCAGTTCTTC.

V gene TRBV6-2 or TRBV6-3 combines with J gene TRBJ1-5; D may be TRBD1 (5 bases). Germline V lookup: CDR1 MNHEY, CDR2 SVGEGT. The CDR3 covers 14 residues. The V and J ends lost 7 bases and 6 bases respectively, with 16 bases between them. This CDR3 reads CASNPGRWPQPQHF. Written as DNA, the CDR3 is TGTGCCAGCAATCCGGGACGATGGCCTCAGCCCCAGCATTTT.